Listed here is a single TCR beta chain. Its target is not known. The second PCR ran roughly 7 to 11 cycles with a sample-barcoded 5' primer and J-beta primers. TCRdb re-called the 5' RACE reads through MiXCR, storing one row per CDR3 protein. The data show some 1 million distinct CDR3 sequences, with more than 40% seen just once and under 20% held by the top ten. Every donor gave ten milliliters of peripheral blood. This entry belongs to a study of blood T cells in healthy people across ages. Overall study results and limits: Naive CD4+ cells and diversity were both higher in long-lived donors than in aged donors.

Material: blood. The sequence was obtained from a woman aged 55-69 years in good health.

The CDR3 coding sequence is TGCGCCAGCAGCTTACTTCCCAGAGCCGACTGGATCTACGAGCAGTACTTC. As protein: CASSLLPRADWIYEQYF. The V call is TRBV5-1, the J call TRBJ2-7; D unclear. The CDR3 has 17 residues. The V end lost 2 bases, the J end lost 3 bases, and 21 bases lay between the germline ends. Per germline, CDR1 SGHRS and CDR2 YFSETQ.